This TCR beta chain is drawn from a study of T cells in Graves' hyperthyroidism and ophthalmopathy. Study observations and caveats: The blood repertoire included most of the expanded thyroid clonotypes above 0.001.

This clonotype was recorded a few times. Antigen: not known. These patients, aged 18 to 65, had recently diagnosed hyperthyroidism lasting under 2 months. Diagnostic assessment was based on clinical symptoms, serum thyroxine and TRAb, thyroid ultrasound and orbital computed tomography. Fresh 10 ml peripheral blood yielded PBMCs. Researchers took RNA transcripts and amplified the TCR beta CDR3 regions from them. RT-PCR in the first round (using the HTBI primer set) targeted the TCR CDR3. From the multiplex PCR reads, TCRdb called clonotypes with MiXCR, one entry per CDR3 protein. The sample consists of around 440,000 distinct CDR3 sequences, 15% to 19% of them appearing once. The CDR3 has 13 residues. The ends were cut back, 4 bases at V and 4 bases at J, with 10 bases in the middle. In germline, CDR1 is SQVTM, CDR2 ANQGSEA.

The J gene is TRBJ1-4, the V gene TRBV29-1; D remains unclear. Source material: blood. This receptor was taken from a woman younger than 30 with Graves' hyperthyroidism. CDR3 sequence reads: CSVGERSNEKLFF. The DNA of the CDR3 is TGCAGCGTTGGGGAGAGAAGTAATGAAAAACTGTTTTTT.